This T cell receptor beta chain derives from a study of CD8+ T cells in alopecia areata. Study-level points and caveats: Mice showed TCR sharing more clearly than patients did, possibly owing to HLA.

The authors extracted RNA and reverse transcribed it into cDNA as the sequencing template. Measured with immunoSEQ multiplex PCR; TCRdb has only the in-frame clones, and not every one. The sample lists fewer than 250,000 clones, roughly two fifths occurring once. Treatment reported: oral pan-JAK inhibitor, 5-10 mg twice daily. Remarks on this clone: Its matching antigen is unknown.

This sample comprised CD4+ T cells sorted from blood, obtained around week 34, from a patient treated with tofacitinib. The receptor was derived from a human donor with alopecia areata.

The CDR3 DNA reads as TGTGCCAGCTCCCCAGGCACAGCTACCTACGAGCAGTACTTC. Amino acid sequence: CASSPGTATYEQYF. The rearrangement joins TRBV18 to TRBJ2-7, with no clear D. V was shortened by 6 bases and J by 2 bases, with 14 bases between the two germline ends. The CDR3 length is 14 residues. The V gene's germline CDR1 is KGHSH and CDR2 LQKENI.